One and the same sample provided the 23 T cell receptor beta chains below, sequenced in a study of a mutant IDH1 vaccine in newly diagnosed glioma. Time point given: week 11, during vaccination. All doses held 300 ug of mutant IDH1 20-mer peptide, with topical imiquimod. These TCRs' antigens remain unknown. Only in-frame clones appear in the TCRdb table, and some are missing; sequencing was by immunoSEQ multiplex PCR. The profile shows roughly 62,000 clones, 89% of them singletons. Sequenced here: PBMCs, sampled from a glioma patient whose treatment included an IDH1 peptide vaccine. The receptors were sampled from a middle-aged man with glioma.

The CDR3 DNA reads as TGTGCCAGCAGCAAAAAGATAAGAAGCAATCAGCCCCAGCATTTT. Its protein product is CASSKKIRSNQPQHF. The chain uses TRBV21-1 and TRBJ1-5. TRBV21-1 is listed as a pseudogene. The CDR3 is 15 amino acids.

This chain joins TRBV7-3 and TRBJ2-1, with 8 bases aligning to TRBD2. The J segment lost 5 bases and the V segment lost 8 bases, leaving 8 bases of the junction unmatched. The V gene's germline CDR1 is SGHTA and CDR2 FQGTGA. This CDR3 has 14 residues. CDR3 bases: TGTGCCAGCGCCGTTAGCGGGATGAACAATGAGCAGTTCTTC. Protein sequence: CASAVSGMNNEQFF.

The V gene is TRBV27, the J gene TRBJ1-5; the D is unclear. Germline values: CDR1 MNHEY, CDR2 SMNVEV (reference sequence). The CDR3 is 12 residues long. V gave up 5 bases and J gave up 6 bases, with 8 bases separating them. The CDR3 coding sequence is TGTGCCAGCAGTCTCTGGGGTCAGCCCCAGCATTTT. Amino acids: CASSLWGQPQHF.

Here the CDR3 reads CASSYSWTVGNTIYF. The CDR3 coding sequence is TGTGCCAGCAGTTACTCATGGACGGTAGGAAACACCATATATTTT. This chain uses TRBV6-5 with TRBJ1-3; D uncertain. Germline lookup yields CDR1 MNHEY and CDR2 SVGAGI. The CDR3 is made up of 15 amino acids. Trimming cost V 0 bases and J 4 bases, with 10 bases left between them.

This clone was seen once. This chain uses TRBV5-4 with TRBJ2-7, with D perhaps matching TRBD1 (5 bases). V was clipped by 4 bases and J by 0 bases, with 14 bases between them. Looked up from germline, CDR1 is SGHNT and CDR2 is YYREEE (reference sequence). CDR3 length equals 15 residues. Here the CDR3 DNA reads TGTGCCAGCAGCCCCCAGCAGGGCGCCTCCTACGAGCAGTACTTC. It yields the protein CASSPQQGASYEQYF.

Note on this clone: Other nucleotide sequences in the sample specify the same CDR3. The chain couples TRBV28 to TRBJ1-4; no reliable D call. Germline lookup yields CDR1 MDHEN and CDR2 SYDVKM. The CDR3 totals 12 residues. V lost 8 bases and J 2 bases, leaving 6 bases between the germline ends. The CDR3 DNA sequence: TGTGCCAGCTCTCGCACTAATGAAAAACTGTTTTTT. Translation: CASSRTNEKLFF.

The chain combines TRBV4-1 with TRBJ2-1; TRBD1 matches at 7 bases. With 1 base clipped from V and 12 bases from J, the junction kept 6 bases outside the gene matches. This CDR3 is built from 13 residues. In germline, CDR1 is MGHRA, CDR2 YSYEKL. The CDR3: CASSQGHWTGQFF. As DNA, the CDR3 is TGCGCCAGCAGCCAAGGCCATTGGACAGGGCAGTTCTTC.

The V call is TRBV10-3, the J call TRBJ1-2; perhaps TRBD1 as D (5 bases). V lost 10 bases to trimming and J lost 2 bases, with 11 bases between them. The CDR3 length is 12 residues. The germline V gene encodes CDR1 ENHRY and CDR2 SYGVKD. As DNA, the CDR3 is TGTGCCACGGACAACTCGAACTATGGCTACACCTTC. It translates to CATDNSNYGYTF.

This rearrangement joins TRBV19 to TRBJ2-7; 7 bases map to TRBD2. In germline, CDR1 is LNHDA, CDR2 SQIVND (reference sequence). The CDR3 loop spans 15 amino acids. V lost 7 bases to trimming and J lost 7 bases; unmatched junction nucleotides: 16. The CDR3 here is CASTSSEAGAGEQYF. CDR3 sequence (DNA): TGTGCCAGTACATCTTCAGAGGCGGGAGCGGGTGAGCAGTACTTC.

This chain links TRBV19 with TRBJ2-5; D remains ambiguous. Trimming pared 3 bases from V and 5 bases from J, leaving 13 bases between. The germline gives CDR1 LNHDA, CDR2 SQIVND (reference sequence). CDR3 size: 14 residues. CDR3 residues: CASSMSVLGETQYF. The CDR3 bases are TGTGCCAGTAGTATGAGTGTCCTGGGGGAGACCCAGTACTTC.

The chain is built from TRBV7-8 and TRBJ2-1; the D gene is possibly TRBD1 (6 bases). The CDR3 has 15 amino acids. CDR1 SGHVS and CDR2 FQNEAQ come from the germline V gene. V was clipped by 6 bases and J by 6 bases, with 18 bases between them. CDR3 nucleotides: TGTGCCAGCAGGTTAAACAGGGCTTCTTTCAATGAGCAGTTCTTC. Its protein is CASRLNRASFNEQFF.

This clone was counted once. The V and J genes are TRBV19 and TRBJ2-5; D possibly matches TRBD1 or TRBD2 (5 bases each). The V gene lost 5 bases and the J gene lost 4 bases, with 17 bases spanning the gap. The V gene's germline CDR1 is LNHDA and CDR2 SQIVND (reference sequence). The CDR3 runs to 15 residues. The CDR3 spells CASSPRDRTSETQYF. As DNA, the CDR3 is TGTGCCAGTAGTCCCCGGGACCGGACCTCAGAGACCCAGTACTTC.

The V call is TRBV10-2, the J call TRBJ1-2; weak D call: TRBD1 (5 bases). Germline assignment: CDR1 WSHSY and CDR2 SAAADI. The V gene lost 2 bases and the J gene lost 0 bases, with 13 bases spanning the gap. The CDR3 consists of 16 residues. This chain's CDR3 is CASSETQAPTNYGYTF. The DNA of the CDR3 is TGCGCCAGCAGTGAGACACAGGCTCCAACTAACTATGGCTACACCTTC.

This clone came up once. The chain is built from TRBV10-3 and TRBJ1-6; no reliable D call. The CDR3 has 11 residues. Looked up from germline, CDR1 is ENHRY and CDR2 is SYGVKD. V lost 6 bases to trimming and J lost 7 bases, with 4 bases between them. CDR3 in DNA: TGTGCCATCAGGGGAAATTCACCCCTCCACTTT. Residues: CAIRGNSPLHF.

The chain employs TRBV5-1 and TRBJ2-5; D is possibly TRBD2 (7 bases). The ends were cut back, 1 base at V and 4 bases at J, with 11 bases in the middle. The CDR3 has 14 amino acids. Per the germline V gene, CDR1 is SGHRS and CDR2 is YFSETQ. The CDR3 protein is CASSLMGGGETQYF. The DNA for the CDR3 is TGCGCCAGCAGCTTGATGGGAGGGGGAGAGACCCAGTACTTC.

In DNA form, the CDR3 reads TGTGCCAGCAGTGGGGACAGAGTCACTGAAGCTTTCTTT. Residues: CASSGDRVTEAFF. The chain links TRBV28 to TRBJ1-1, with 7 bases that match TRBD1. Germline trimming cut 5 bases from V and 4 bases from J; bases unmatched to any gene: 4. Germline loops: CDR1 MDHEN, CDR2 SYDVKM. CDR3 size: 13 residues.

CDR3 sequence reads: CASSLFGRGGYTF. The CDR3 DNA reads as TGTGCCAGCAGTTTATTTGGCAGGGGTGGCTACACCTTC. The V gene is TRBV28, the J gene TRBJ1-2; a possible D gene is TRBD1 (6 bases). The CDR3 covers 13 residues. Germline V gives CDR1 MDHEN, CDR2 SYDVKM. V lost 1 base and J 7 bases, leaving 10 bases between the germline ends.

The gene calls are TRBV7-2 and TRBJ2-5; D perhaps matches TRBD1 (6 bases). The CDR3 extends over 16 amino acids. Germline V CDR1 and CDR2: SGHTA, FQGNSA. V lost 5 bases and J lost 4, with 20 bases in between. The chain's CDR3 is CASSPYKDREGETQYF. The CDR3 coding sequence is TGTGCCAGCAGCCCCTACAAGGACAGAGAGGGAGAGACCCAGTACTTC.

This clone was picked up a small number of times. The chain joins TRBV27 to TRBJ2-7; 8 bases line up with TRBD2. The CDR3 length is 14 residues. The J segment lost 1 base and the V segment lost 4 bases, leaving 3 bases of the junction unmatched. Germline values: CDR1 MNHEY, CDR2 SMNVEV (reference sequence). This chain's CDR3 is CASSSRLASYEQYF. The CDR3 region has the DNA TGTGCCAGCAGTTCTCGACTAGCGTCCTACGAGCAGTACTTC.

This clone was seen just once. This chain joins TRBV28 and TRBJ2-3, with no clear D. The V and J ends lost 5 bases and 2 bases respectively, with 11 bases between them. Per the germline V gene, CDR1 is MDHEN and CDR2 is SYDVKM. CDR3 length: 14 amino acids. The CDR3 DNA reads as TGTGCCAGCAGTGTACCGGATTACACAGATACGCAGTATTTT. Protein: CASSVPDYTDTQYF.

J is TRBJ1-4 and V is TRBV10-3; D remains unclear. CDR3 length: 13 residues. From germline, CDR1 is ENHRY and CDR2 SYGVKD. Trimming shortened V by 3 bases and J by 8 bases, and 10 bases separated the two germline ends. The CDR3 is CAISDSPGEKLFF. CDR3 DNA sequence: TGTGCCATCAGTGATAGTCCGGGGGAAAAACTGTTTTTT.

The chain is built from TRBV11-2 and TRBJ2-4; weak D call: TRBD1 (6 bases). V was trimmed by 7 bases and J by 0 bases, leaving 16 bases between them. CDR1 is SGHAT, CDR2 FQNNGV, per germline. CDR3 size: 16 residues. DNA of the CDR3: TGTGCCAGCACTCCCATACAGGGCCTAGCCAAAAACATTCAGTACTTC. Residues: CASTPIQGLAKNIQYF.

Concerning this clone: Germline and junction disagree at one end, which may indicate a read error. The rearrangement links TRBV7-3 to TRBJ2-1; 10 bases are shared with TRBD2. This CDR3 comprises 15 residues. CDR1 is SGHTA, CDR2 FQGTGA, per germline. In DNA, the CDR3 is TGTGCCAGCACCTTAGAGGCTAGCGGGAGAAAAGAGCAGTTCTTC. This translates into CASTLEASGRKEQFF.